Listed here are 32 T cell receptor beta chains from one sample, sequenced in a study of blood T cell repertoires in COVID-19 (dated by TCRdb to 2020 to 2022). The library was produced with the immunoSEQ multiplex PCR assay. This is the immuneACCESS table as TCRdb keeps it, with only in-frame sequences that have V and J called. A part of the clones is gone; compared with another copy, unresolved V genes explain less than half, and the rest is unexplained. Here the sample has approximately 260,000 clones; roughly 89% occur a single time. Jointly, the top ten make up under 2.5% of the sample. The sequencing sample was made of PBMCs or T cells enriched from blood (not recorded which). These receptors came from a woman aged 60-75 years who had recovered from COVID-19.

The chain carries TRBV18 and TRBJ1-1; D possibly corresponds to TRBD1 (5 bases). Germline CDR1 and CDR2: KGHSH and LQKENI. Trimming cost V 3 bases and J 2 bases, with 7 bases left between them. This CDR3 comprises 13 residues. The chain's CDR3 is CASSPDSNTEAFF. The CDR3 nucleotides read TGTGCCAGCTCACCCGACAGTAACACTGAAGCTTTCTTT.

The CDR3 nucleotides read TGTGCCAGCAGCTTGTTGGGACAGGGGATCTCGGGAGTTGATTCACCCCTCCACTTT. This encodes CASSLLGQGISGVDSPLHF. The chain carries TRBV5-4 and TRBJ1-6; 10 bases agree with TRBD1. From germline, CDR1 is SGHNT and CDR2 YYREEE (reference sequence). V was clipped by 1 base and J by 8 bases; unmatched bases: 15. This CDR3 comprises 19 residues.

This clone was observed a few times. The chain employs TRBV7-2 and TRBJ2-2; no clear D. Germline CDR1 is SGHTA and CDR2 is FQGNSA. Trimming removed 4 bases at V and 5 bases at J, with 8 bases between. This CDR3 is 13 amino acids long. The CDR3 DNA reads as TGTGCCAGCAGCTCCCAATTTACCGGGGAGCTGTTTTTT. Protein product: CASSSQFTGELFF.

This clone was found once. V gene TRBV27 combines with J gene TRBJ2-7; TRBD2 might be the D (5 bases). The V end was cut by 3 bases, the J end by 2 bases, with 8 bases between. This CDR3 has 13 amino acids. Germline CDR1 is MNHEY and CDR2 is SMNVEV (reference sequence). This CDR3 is CASSFPGTYEQYF. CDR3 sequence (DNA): TGTGCCAGCAGTTTTCCCGGGACCTACGAGCAGTACTTC.

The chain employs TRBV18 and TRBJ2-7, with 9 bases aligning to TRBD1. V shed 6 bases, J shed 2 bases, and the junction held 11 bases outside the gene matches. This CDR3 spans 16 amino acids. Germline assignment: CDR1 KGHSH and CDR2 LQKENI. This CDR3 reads CASSRNRDREPYEQYF. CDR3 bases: TGTGCCAGCTCGCGAAACCGGGACAGGGAACCCTACGAGCAGTACTTC.

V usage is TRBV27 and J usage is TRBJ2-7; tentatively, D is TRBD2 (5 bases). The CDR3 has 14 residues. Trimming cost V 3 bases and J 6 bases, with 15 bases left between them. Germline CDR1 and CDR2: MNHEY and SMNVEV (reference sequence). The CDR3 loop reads CASSFSSGKGEQYF. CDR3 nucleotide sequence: TGTGCCAGCAGTTTTAGTTCGGGGAAAGGCGAGCAGTACTTC.

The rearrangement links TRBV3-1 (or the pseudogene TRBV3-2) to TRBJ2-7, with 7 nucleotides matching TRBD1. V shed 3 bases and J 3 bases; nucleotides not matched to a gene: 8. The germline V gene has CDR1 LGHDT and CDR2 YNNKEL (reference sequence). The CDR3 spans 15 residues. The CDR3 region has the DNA TGTGCCAGCAGCCAGCTAATGACAGGGCACTACGAGCAGTACTTC. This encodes CASSQLMTGHYEQYF.

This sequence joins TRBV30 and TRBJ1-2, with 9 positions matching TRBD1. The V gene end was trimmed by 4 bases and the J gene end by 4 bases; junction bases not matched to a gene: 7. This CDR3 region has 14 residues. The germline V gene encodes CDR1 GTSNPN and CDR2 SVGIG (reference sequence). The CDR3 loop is CAWTMGQGSYGYTF. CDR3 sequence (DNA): TGTGCCTGGACTATGGGACAGGGAAGCTATGGCTACACCTTC.

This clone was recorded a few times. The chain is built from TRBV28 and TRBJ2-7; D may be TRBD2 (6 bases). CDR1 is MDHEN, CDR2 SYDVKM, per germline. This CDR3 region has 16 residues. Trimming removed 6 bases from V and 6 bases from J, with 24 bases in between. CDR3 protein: CASRQGGNLHLLEQYF. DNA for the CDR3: TGTGCCAGCAGACAAGGCGGGAATCTCCACTTGCTCGAGCAGTACTTC.

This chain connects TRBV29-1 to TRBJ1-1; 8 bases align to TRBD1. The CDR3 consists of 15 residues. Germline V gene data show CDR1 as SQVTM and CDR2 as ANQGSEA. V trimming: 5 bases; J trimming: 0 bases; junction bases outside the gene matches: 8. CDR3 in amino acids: CSVPEWTGLNTEAFF. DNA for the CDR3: TGCAGCGTTCCCGAATGGACAGGGCTGAACACTGAAGCTTTCTTT.

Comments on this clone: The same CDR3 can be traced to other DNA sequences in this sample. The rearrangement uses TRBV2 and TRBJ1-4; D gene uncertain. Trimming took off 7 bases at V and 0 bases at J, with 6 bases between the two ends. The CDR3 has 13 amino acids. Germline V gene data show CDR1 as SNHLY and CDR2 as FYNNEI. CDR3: CASTTTTNEKLFF. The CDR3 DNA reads TGTGCCAGCACAACAACAACTAATGAAAAACTGTTTTTT. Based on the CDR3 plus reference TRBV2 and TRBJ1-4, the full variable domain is EPEVTQTPSHQVTQMGQEVILRCVPISNHLYFYWYRQILGQKVEFLVSFYNNEISEKSEIFDDQFSVERPDGSNFTLKIRSTKLEDSAMYFCASTTTTNEKLFFGSGTQLSVL.

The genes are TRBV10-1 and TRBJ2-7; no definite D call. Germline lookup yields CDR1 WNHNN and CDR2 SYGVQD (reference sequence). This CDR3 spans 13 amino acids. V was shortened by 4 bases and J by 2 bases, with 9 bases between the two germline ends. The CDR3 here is CASSAGHAYEQYF. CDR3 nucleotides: TGCGCCAGCAGTGCTGGCCATGCCTACGAGCAGTACTTC.

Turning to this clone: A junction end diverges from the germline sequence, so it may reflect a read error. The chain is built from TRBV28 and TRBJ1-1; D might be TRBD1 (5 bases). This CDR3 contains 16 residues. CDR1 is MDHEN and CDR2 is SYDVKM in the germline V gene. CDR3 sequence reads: CASRAGPKRFHTGAFF. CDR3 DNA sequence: TGTGCCAGCAGAGCGGGACCTAAGCGGTTCCACACTGGAGCTTTCTTT.

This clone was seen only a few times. This CDR3 is CASSIRDWDYEQYF. Here the CDR3 DNA reads TGTGCCAGCAGCATCCGGGACTGGGACTACGAGCAGTACTTC. The chain links TRBV6-5 to TRBJ2-7; possibly TRBD2 for D (6 bases). The CDR3 is 14 amino acids. V was trimmed by 6 bases and J by 3 bases, leaving 15 bases between them. Per the germline V gene, CDR1 is MNHEY and CDR2 is SVGAGI.

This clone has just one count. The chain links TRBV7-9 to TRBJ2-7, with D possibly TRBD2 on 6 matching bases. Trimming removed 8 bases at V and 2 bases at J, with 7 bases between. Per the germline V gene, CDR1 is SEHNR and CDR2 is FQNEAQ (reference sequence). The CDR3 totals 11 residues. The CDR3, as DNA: TGTGCCAGCTCGGGGGCCTACGAGCAGTACTTC. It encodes CASSGAYEQYF.

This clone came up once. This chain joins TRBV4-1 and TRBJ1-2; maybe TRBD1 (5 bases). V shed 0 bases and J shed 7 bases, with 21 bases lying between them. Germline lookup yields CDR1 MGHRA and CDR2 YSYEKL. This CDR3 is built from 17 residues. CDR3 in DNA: TGCGCCAGCAGCCAAGATAGGAGTGGAGGGACCTCGAGTGGCTACACCTTC. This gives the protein CASSQDRSGGTSSGYTF.

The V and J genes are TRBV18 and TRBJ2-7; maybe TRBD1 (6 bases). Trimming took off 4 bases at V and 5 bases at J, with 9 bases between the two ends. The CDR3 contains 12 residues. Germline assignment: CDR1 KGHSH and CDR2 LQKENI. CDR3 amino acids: CASSQTGNEQYF. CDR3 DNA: TGTGCCAGCTCACAAACAGGGAACGAGCAGTACTTC.

The CDR3 nucleotides are TGTGCCTCCAGCGGTTGGACTAATGAAAAACTGTTTTTT. This gives the protein CASSGWTNEKLFF. The chain combines TRBV2 with TRBJ1-4, with D hard to call. Germline CDR1 reads SNHLY; CDR2 reads FYNNEI. Trimming took off 11 bases at V and 2 bases at J, with 12 bases between the two ends. The CDR3 consists of 13 residues. Complete variable domain (other parts from reference TRBV2 and TRBJ1-4): EPEVTQTPSHQVTQMGQEVILRCVPISNHLYFYWYRQILGQKVEFLVSFYNNEISEKSEIFDDQFSVERPDGSNFTLKIRSTKLEDSAMYFCASSGWTNEKLFFGSGTQLSVL.

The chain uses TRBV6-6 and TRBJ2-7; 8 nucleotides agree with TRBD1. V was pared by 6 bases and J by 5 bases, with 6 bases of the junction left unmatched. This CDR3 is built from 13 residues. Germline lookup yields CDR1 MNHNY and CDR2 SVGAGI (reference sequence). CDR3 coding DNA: TGTGCCAGCAGCTCGATGACAGGGGACGAGCAGTACTTC. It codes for CASSSMTGDEQYF.

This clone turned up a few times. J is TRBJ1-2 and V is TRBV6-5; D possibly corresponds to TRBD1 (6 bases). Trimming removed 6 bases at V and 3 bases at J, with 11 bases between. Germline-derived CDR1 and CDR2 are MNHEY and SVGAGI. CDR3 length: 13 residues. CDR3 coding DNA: TGTGCCAGCAGCCGGGACAACTACTATGGCTACACCTTC. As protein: CASSRDNYYGYTF.

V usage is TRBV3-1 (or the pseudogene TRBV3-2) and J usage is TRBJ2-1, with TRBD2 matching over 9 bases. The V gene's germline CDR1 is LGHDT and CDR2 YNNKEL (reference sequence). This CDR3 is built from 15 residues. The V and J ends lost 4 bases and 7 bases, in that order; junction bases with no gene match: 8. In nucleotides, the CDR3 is TGTGCCAGCAGCCTATGGACTAGCGATCATAATGAGCAGTTCTTC. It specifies CASSLWTSDHNEQFF.

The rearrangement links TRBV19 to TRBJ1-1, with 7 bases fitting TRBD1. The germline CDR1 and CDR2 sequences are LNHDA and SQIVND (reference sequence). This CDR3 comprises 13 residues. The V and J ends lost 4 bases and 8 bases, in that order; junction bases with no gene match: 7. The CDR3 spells CASSTQEDREAFF. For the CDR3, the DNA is TGTGCCAGTAGTACCCAGGAGGACAGGGAAGCTTTCTTT.

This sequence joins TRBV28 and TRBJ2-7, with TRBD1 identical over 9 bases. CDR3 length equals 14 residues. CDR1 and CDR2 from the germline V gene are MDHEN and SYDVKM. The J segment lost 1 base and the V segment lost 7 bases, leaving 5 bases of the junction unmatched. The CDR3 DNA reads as TGTGCCAGCACCCACAGGGGGCCGTCCTACGAGCAGTACTTC. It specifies CASTHRGPSYEQYF. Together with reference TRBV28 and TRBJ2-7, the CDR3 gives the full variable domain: DVKVTQSSRYLVKRTGEKVFLECVQDMDHENMFWYRQDPGLGLRLIYFSYDVKMKEKGDIPEGYSVSREKKERFSLILESASTNQTSMYLCASTHRGPSYEQYFGPGTRLTVT.

In nucleotides, the CDR3 is TGTGCCAGCAGCTTGGGACTTGAAGCTTTCTTT. It encodes CASSLGLEAFF. The gene calls are TRBV5-5 and TRBJ1-1; D is ambiguous. With 0 bases removed from V and 7 bases from J, the gap between germline ends came to 4 bases. Germline V CDR1 and CDR2: SGHKS, YYEKEE (reference sequence). There are 11 residues in the CDR3. The complete variable domain, with remaining parts taken from reference TRBV5-5 and TRBJ1-1, reads DAGVTQSPTHLIKTRGQQVTLRCSPISGHKSVSWYQQVLGQGPQFIFQYYEKEERGRGNFPDRFSARQFPNYSSELNVNALLLGDSALYLCASSLGLEAFFGQGTRLTVV.

CDR3 amino acids: CASGQGNYGYTF. The CDR3 coding sequence is TGTGCCAGCGGACAGGGGAACTATGGCTACACCTTC. V and J are TRBV28 and TRBJ1-2, with 9 bases lining up with TRBD1. The CDR3 loop spans 12 amino acids. The V gene end was trimmed by 8 bases and the J gene end by 2 bases; junction bases not matched to a gene: 0. Germline CDR1 and CDR2: MDHEN and SYDVKM.

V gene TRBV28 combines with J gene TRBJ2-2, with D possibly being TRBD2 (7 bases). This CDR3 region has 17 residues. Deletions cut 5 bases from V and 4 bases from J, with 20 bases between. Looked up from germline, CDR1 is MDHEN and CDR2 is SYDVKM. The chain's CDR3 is CASSPQAGGPSTGELFF. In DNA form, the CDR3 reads TGTGCCAGCAGTCCACAGGCCGGGGGGCCGAGCACCGGGGAGCTGTTTTTT.

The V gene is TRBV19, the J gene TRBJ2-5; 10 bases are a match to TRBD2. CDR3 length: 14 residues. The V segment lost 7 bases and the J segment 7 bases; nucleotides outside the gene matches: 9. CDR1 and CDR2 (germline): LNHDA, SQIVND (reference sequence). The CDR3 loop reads CASTQSGGAPTQYF. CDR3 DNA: TGTGCCAGTACCCAAAGCGGGGGGGCTCCGACCCAGTACTTC.

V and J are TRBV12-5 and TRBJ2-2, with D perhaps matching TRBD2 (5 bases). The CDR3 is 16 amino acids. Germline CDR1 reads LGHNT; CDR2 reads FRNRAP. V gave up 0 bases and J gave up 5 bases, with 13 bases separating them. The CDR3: CASGLVREDFTGELFF. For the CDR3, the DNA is TGTGCTAGTGGTTTGGTCCGGGAAGATTTTACCGGGGAGCTGTTTTTT.

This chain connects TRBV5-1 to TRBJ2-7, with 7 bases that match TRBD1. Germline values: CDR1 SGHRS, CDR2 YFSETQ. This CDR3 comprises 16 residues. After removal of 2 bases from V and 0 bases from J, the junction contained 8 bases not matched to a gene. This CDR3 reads CASSLTGTEVSYEQYF. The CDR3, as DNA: TGCGCCAGCAGCTTAACCGGGACAGAGGTCTCCTACGAGCAGTACTTC. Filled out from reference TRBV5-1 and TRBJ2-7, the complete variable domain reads KAGVTQTPRYLIKTRGQQVTLSCSPISGHRSVSWYQQTPGQGLQFLFEYFSETQRNKGNFPGRFSGRQFSNSRSEMNVSTLELGDSALYLCASSLTGTEVSYEQYFGPGTRLTVT.

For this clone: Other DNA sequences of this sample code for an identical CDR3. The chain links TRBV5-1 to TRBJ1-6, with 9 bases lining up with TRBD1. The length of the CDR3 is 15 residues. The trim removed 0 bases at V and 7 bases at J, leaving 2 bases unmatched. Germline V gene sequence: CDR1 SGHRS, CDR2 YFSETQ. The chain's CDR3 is CASSLAGQGNSPLHF. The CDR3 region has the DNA TGCGCCAGCAGCTTGGCGGGACAGGGCAATTCACCCCTCCACTTT.

CDR3 region: CASSLVRGLVSAGELFF. Here the CDR3 DNA reads TGTGCCAGCAGCTTGGTACGGGGACTAGTATCGGCCGGGGAGCTGTTTTTT. The chain couples TRBV5-6 to TRBJ2-2, with 8 nucleotides matching TRBD2. The CDR3 extends over 17 amino acids. Germline V gene data show CDR1 as SGHDT and CDR2 as YYEEEE. J lost 6 bases, V lost 0 bases, and 10 bases had no gene match.

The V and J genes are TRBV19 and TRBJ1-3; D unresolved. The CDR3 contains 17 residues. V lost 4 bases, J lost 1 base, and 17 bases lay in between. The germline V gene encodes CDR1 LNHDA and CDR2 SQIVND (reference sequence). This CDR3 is CASSKSGQLYSGNTIYF. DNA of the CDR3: TGTGCCAGTAGTAAGAGCGGGCAGCTATATTCTGGAAACACCATATATTTT.